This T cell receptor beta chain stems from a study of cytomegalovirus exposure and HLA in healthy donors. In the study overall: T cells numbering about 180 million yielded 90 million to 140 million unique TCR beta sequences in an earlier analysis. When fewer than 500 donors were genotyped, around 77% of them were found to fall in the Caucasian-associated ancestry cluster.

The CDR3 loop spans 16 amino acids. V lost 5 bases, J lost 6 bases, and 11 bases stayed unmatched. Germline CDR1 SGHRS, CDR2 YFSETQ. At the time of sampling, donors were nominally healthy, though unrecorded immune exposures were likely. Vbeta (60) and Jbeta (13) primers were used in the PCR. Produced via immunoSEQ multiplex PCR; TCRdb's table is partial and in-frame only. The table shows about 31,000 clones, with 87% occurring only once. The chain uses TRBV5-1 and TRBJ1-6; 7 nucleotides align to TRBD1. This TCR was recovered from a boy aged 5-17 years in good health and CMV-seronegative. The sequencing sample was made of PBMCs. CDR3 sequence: CASRTGTATPNSPLHF. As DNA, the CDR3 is TGCGCCAGCAGAACCGGGACAGCGACGCCTAATTCACCCCTCCACTTT. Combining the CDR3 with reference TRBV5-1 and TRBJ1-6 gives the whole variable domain KAGVTQTPRYLIKTRGQQVTLSCSPISGHRSVSWYQQTPGQGLQFLFEYFSETQRNKGNFPGRFSGRQFSNSRSEMNVSTLELGDSALYLCASRTGTATPNSPLHFGNGTRLTVT.